The 11 T cell receptor beta chains given below trace back to one sample, sequenced in a study of T cell responses to AZD1222 COVID-19 vaccine. Measured with immunoSEQ multiplex PCR; TCRdb has only the in-frame clones, and not every one. The data show 100,000 to 150,000 clones, 86% seen once. Here the sequenced sample was peripheral blood, taken on day 0 of AZD1222 vaccination. These receptors all come from an adult in good health.

V is TRBV19 and J is TRBJ1-6; D is ambiguous. V gave up 5 bases and J gave up 4 bases, with 15 bases separating them. Germline V gene data show CDR1 as LNHDA and CDR2 as SQIVND (reference sequence). The CDR3 length is 16 residues. CDR3: CASSDDGALYNSPLHF. For the CDR3, the DNA is TGTGCCAGTAGTGACGACGGTGCATTATATAATTCACCCCTCCACTTT.

This rearrangement joins TRBV29-1 to TRBJ1-2, with 7 bases identical to TRBD1. The CDR3 is 13 residues long. Germline lookup yields CDR1 SQVTM and CDR2 ANQGSEA. Trimming took 4 bases from V and 8 from J; bases not matched to a gene: 10. The CDR3 is CSVGDSSLGGYTF. CDR3 nucleotide sequence: TGCAGCGTTGGGGACAGCAGCCTCGGGGGCTACACCTTC. The full variable domain, rest sourced from reference TRBV29-1 and TRBJ1-2, is SAVISQKPSRDICQRGTSLTIQCQVDSQVTMMFWYRQQPGQSLTLIATANQGSEATYESGFVIDKFPISRPNLTFSTLTVSNMSPEDSSIYLCSVGDSSLGGYTFGSGTRLTVV.

This chain links TRBV28 with TRBJ2-7, with D possibly TRBD1 on 6 matching bases. Trimming cost V 7 bases and J 5 bases, with 12 bases left between them. Germline assignment: CDR1 MDHEN and CDR2 SYDVKM. The CDR3 length is 12 residues. CDR3 protein: CASTTGTNEQYF. For the CDR3, the DNA is TGTGCCAGCACTACCGGGACAAACGAGCAGTACTTC.

This chain connects TRBV4-2 to TRBJ2-1; weak D call: TRBD1 (5 bases). Per germline, CDR1 LGHNA and CDR2 YNFKEQ. The CDR3 has 13 amino acids. The V gene lost 1 base and the J gene lost 4 bases, with 5 bases spanning the gap. CDR3 sequence reads: CASSQGTYNEQFF. The CDR3 nucleotides are TGTGCCAGCAGCCAAGGGACATACAATGAGCAGTTCTTC.

The rearrangement uses TRBV7-6 and TRBJ2-1, with D maybe TRBD2 (6 bases). With 5 bases removed from V and 10 bases from J, the gap between germline ends came to 15 bases. Per the germline V gene, CDR1 is SGHVS and CDR2 is FNYEAQ. The CDR3 spans 13 residues. The CDR3 DNA reads as TGTGCCAGCAGCCAGGCGGGAAAGGGGGAGCAGTTCTTC. It translates to CASSQAGKGEQFF.

CDR3 residues: CASSAQGFEQYF. CDR3 coding DNA: TGTGCCAGTAGCGCCCAAGGTTTCGAGCAGTACTTC. V and J are TRBV19 and TRBJ2-7; no definite D call. CDR1 is LNHDA, CDR2 SQIVND, per germline (reference sequence). V was cut by 6 bases and J by 6 bases, with 12 bases left in between. This CDR3 comprises 12 residues. The whole variable domain, filled in from reference TRBV19 and TRBJ2-7, reads DGGITQSPKYLFRKEGQNVTLSCEQNLNHDAMYWYRQDPGQGLRLIYYSQIVNDFQKGDIAEGYSVSREKKESFPLTVTSAQKNPTAFYLCASSAQGFEQYFGPGTRLTVT.

This clone was recorded a few times. V gene TRBV29-1 combines with J gene TRBJ2-1; D assignment may be TRBD1 or TRBD2 (5 bases each). This CDR3 contains 17 residues. Germline V gene sequence: CDR1 SQVTM, CDR2 ANQGSEA. Between the trimmed V and J ends, which lost 1 base and 0 bases, there was a span of 16 bases. CDR3 nucleotide sequence: TGCAGCGTTGAAGGGGAAGTTGGGACGGGCTCCTACAATGAGCAGTTCTTC. Its translation is CSVEGEVGTGSYNEQFF.

This clone was counted only a few times. The rearrangement joins TRBV7-9 to TRBJ2-1; D is possibly TRBD2 (5 bases). CDR1 is SEHNR, CDR2 FQNEAQ, per germline (reference sequence). The CDR3 consists of 14 residues. The V and J ends lost 5 bases and 1 base respectively, with 9 bases between them. CDR3 in amino acids: CASSPVASYNEQFF. The CDR3 DNA is TGTGCCAGCAGCCCCGTAGCGTCCTACAATGAGCAGTTCTTC.

This rearrangement joins TRBV3-1 (or the pseudogene TRBV3-2) to TRBJ2-2; D perhaps matches TRBD2 (6 bases). V was trimmed by 4 bases and J by 8 bases, leaving 26 bases between them. Germline CDR1 is LGHDT and CDR2 is YNNKEL (reference sequence). There are 18 residues in the CDR3. The CDR3 DNA is TGTGCCAGCAGCCGCATCATCACGGGACTGCCCTTGGGAGGGGAGCTGTTTTTT. Its translation is CASSRIITGLPLGGELFF.

V gene TRBV5-1 combines with J gene TRBJ2-3; D call uncertain. This CDR3 has 12 amino acids. Trimming removed 5 bases from V and 5 bases from J, with 9 bases in between. Germline V lookup: CDR1 SGHRS, CDR2 YFSETQ. The CDR3 coding sequence is TGCGCCAGCAGACCTGACGGAGATACGCAGTATTTT. Its protein product is CASRPDGDTQYF. Using reference TRBV5-1 and TRBJ2-3 for the parts outside the CDR3, the full variable domain is KAGVTQTPRYLIKTRGQQVTLSCSPISGHRSVSWYQQTPGQGLQFLFEYFSETQRNKGNFPGRFSGRQFSNSRSEMNVSTLELGDSALYLCASRPDGDTQYFGPGTRLTVL.

V is TRBV11-2 and J is TRBJ1-2; a possible D gene is TRBD1 (6 bases). Germline-derived CDR1 and CDR2 are SGHAT and FQNNGV. Between the trimmed V and J ends, which lost 1 base and 4 bases, there was a span of 10 bases. This CDR3 is 14 amino acids long. The CDR3 sequence is CASSLVATGYGYTF. Here the CDR3 DNA reads TGTGCCAGCAGCTTAGTAGCGACAGGCTATGGCTACACCTTC.